This T cell receptor (beta chain) derives from a study of T cell changes during pregnancy in multiple sclerosis. Clones were sequenced by immunoSEQ multiplex PCR, and TCRdb holds only the in-frame ones, with some missing. The sample yields over 55,000 clones, approximately 94% seen once. The sample consisted of CD8+ T cells from peripheral blood mononuclear cells, taken in the third trimester of pregnancy. The source is a female donor with multiple sclerosis, enrolled in a pregnancy study.

The CDR3 here is CASSVDRGNEKLFF. The CDR3 coding sequence is TGTGCCAGCAGCGTTGACAGGGGGAATGAAAAACTGTTTTTT. V and J are TRBV9 and TRBJ1-4, with 9 bases identical to TRBD1. Trimming took 2 bases from V and 5 from J; bases not matched to a gene: 1. CDR1 SGDLS and CDR2 YYNGEE come from the germline V gene. The CDR3 is 14 residues long.